Following are 14 T cell receptor beta chains from one sample sequenced in a study of breast tumors, draining lymph nodes, adjacent tissues. MiXCR, applied by TCRdb to the multiplex PCR reads, yields one record per CDR3 protein. The data hold about 14,000 distinct CDR3 sequences, with about 60% observed a single time. The specimen was tumor-adjacent breast tissue. These receptors came from a female donor with breast cancer. Some clones in this sample may be carry-over from other donors' samples.

This clonotype was found a few times. The V call is TRBV19, the J call TRBJ2-7; 7 bases are shared with TRBD1. CDR3 length equals 16 residues. Unmatched junction bases numbered 13, after V lost 5 bases and J lost 3 bases. Germline V gene sequence: CDR1 LNHDA, CDR2 SQIVND (reference sequence). This CDR3 is CASSVLDGTENYEQYF. The DNA for the CDR3 is TGTGCCAGTAGTGTCCTGGACGGGACAGAAAACTACGAGCAGTACTTC.

This clonotype has at least ten counts. V and J are TRBV9 and TRBJ2-5; 12 bases line up with TRBD1. This CDR3 has 15 amino acids. Germline assignment: CDR1 SGDLS and CDR2 YYNGEE. V lost 3 bases, J lost 4 bases, and 4 bases stayed unmatched. The CDR3 loop is CASSGGQGAGETQYF. The CDR3 DNA reads as TGTGCCAGCAGCGGGGGACAGGGGGCTGGAGAGACCCAGTACTTC.

The rearrangement links TRBV7-9 to TRBJ1-6, with TRBD1 identical over 8 bases. Germline CDR1 and CDR2: SEHNR and FQNEAQ (reference sequence). The ends lost 0 bases at V and 8 bases at J; junction bases unmatched: 6. CDR3 length: 16 residues. Written as DNA, the CDR3 is TGTGCCAGCAGCTTAGCCCAGGGGGCAGGAGATTCACCCCTCCACTTT. It translates to CASSLAQGAGDSPLHF.

This clonotype has ten or more counts. Given a much more abundant clone one base away, this may be a read error. V is TRBV20-1 and J is TRBJ2-1; D not resolved. This CDR3 is built from 11 residues. Germline CDR1 reads DFQATT; CDR2 reads SNEGSKA (reference sequence). The CDR3 DNA reads TGCAGTGCTAGGTGGTACAATGAGCAGTCCTTC. Translation: CSARWYNEQSF.

J is TRBJ2-7 and V is TRBV7-9; no definite D call. Trimming removed 4 bases at V and 1 base at J, with 8 bases between. This CDR3 is 13 amino acids long. Looked up from germline, CDR1 is SEHNR and CDR2 is FQNEAQ (reference sequence). The CDR3 coding sequence is TGTGCCAGCAGCTCCATGGAATCCTACGAGCAGTACTTC. This translates into CASSSMESYEQYF.

By share, this clonotype ranks as medium-sized (0.01 to 0.1%). The chain has TRBV10-3 and TRBJ2-7, with D perhaps given as TRBD1 or TRBD2 (5 bases each). There are 15 residues in the CDR3. Between the trimmed V and J ends, which lost 2 bases and 3 bases, there was a span of 14 bases. Germline lookup yields CDR1 ENHRY and CDR2 SYGVKD. As DNA, the CDR3 is TGTGCCATCAGTGAGCTCGGGACGACCGACTACGAGCAGTACTTC. It encodes CAISELGTTDYEQYF.

This clonotype rates as medium-sized. The chain recombines TRBV12-3 or TRBV12-4 with TRBJ1-3, with D uncertain. The CDR3 length is 11 residues. V lost 2 bases, J lost 7 bases, and 3 bases lay in between. The CDR3 loop reads CASSLTNTIYF. CDR3 DNA sequence: TGTGCCAGCAGTTTAACCAACACCATATATTTT.

A few counts support this clonotype. The chain recombines TRBV2 with TRBJ1-5; no firm D call. V lost 7 bases to trimming and J lost 3 bases, with 13 bases between them. Germline V gene sequence: CDR1 SNHLY, CDR2 FYNNEI. This CDR3 region has 14 residues. The CDR3 sequence: CASKAGEVNQPQHF. The CDR3 DNA reads TGTGCCAGCAAGGCTGGGGAGGTCAATCAGCCCCAGCATTTT.

This chain uses TRBV29-1 with TRBJ2-3; D might be TRBD2 (6 bases). Germline V gives CDR1 SQVTM, CDR2 ANQGSEA. Trimming cost V 3 bases and J 0 bases, with 10 bases left between them. CDR3 length equals 14 residues. CDR3: CSVDAGYSTDTQYF. The DNA of the CDR3 is TGCAGCGTTGATGCGGGGTACAGCACAGATACGCAGTATTTT.

This clonotype was recorded at least ten times. The chain has TRBV20-1 and TRBJ1-1; 7 bases fit TRBD1. The germline V gene has CDR1 DFQATT and CDR2 SNEGSKA (reference sequence). The CDR3 contains 14 residues. The ends lost 1 base at V and 1 base at J; junction bases unmatched: 3. The CDR3 loop reads CSARVPGGNTEAFF. CDR3 nucleotide sequence: TGCAGTGCTAGAGTTCCAGGGGGGAACACTGAAGCTTTCTTT.

The CDR3 sequence: CASSVLAGARETQYF. The CDR3 region has the DNA TGTGCCAGCAGCGTACTAGCGGGGGCACGTGAGACCCAGTACTTC. The V call is TRBV9, the J call TRBJ2-5; 10 bases fit TRBD2. J lost 5 bases, V lost 1 base, and 5 bases had no gene match. Germline V lookup: CDR1 SGDLS, CDR2 YYNGEE. The CDR3 length is 15 residues.

This clonotype was seen only once. A read error may account for a junction end that differs from germline. The rearrangement joins TRBV4-1 to TRBJ2-7, with D perhaps TRBD1 (6 bases). The length of the CDR3 is 15 residues. Germline CDR1 and CDR2: MGHRA and YSYEKL. The CDR3 coding sequence is TGCGCCAGCAGCCAGACGTGGGACATCTCCTACGAGCAGTGCTTC. Amino acids: CASSQTWDISYEQCF.

CDR3 sequence reads: CSVDARGEQETQYF. The CDR3 DNA follows: TGCAGCGTTGATGCCAGGGGAGAACAAGAGACCCAGTACTTC. The chain has TRBV29-1 and TRBJ2-5, with D perhaps TRBD1 (6 bases). V gave up 3 bases and J gave up 2 bases, with 13 bases separating them. CDR3 size: 14 residues. Germline CDR1 SQVTM, CDR2 ANQGSEA.

As to this clonotype: Sequence at one end of the junction differs from germline and may be a read error. The chain uses TRBV7-7 and TRBJ2-1; D unclear. The germline CDR1 and CDR2 sequences are SSHAT and FNYEAQ (reference sequence). The CDR3 consists of 13 residues. CDR3 DNA: TGTGCTAGCAGCTTAGGGCTTAGGAATGAGCAGTTCTTC. Translating it yields CASSLGLRNEQFF.